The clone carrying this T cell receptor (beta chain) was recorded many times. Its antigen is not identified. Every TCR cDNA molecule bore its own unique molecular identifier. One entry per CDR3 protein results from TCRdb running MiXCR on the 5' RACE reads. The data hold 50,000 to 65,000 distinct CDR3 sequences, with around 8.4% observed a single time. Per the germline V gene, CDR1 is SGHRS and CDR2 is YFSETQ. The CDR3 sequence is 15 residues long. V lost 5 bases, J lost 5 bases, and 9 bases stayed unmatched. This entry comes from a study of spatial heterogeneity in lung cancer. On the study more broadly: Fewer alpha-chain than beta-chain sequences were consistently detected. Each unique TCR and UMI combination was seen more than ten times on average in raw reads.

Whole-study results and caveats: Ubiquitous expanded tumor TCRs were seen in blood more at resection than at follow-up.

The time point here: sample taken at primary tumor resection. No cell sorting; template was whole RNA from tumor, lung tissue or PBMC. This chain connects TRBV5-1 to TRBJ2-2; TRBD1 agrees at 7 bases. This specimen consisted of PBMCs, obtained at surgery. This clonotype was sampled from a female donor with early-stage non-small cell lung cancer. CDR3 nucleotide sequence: TGCGCCAGCAGACCCCGGGACAGTGTAACCGGGGAGCTGTTTTTT. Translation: CASRPRDSVTGELFF.